This entry features one T cell receptor beta chain sequence. Antigen unknown. The V end lost 0 bases, the J end lost 4 bases, and 13 bases lay between the germline ends. The CDR3 contains 15 residues. Germline V CDR1 and CDR2: SGDLS, YYNGEE. The sample originates from a study of T cells in localized non-small cell lung cancer. Findings of the study overall: When the top 100 tumor clones were examined, a median approximately 59 of them also appeared in the adjacent lung, which was paired and uninvolved. Longer survival (overall) was linked to higher T cell density in blood. Heterogeneity within the tumor remains possible, as just one region underwent sequencing.

Produced via immunoSEQ multiplex PCR; TCRdb's table is partial and in-frame only. The top ten clones hold approximately 3.5% of a sample with about 40,000 clones, around nine tenths of them seen once. The origin of this receptor is a man aged 18-55 years with stage I lung adenocarcinoma. The rearrangement joins TRBV9 to TRBJ1-2; D is possibly TRBD1 (6 bases). The sample consisted of peripheral blood, taken before any cancer treatment. The DNA of the CDR3 is TGTGCCAGCAGCGTAGATACAGGGTTGGGCTATGGCTACACCTTC. Its translation: CASSVDTGLGYGYTF.